A single sample gave rise to the 9 T cell receptor delta chains below, sequenced in a study of gamma-delta chains in newborns, infants, children. TCRdb reran clone calling via CATT on the reads. The sample carries some 5,000 delta-chain clones, approximately 3% recorded once. Material for sequencing was blood. These receptor sequences come from a child who was a newborn, infant or young child, either healthy, febrile or measles-vaccinated (not recorded which).

This clone showed up many times. This clone may be a read error of a much larger clone one base away. Other nucleotide sequences in the sample specify the same CDR3. This chain links TRDV2 with TRDJ1; D is ambiguous. This CDR3 comprises 13 residues. In germline, CDR1 is GEAIGNYY, CDR2 EKD. The V end was cut by 1 base, the J end by 0 bases, with 5 bases between. Written as DNA, the CDR3 is TGTGCCTGTGACACGGGGTACACCGATAAACTCATCTTT. It translates to CACDTGYTDKLIF.

This clone was seen a handful of times. The amino acid sequence in TCRdb belongs to a much larger clone and departs from this DNA's translation at residue 9, likely a sequencing read error; the sequence shown is translated from the DNA. This chain joins TRDV2 and TRDJ2; 10 nucleotides line up with TRDD3. Germline CDR1 and CDR2: GEAIGNYY and EKD. V lost 0 bases to trimming and J lost 0 bases; unmatched junction nucleotides: 6. This CDR3 region has 18 residues. The CDR3 reads CACDTNWGMRALTAQLFF. The CDR3 region has the DNA TGTGCCTGTGACACCAACTGGGGGATGCGGGCTTTGACAGCACAACTCTTCTTT.

By sample share, this clone is medium-sized. V gene TRDV1 combines with J gene TRDJ1; TRDD2 is a possible D gene (7 bases). Between the trimmed V and J ends, which lost 5 bases and 0 bases, there was a span of 28 bases. The CDR3 has 20 residues. The germline CDR1 and CDR2 sequences are TSWWSYY and QGS. The CDR3 DNA is TGTGCTCTTGGGAACCTTCCTCCCTTCGACGGGGGAATTTACACCGATAAACTCATCTTT. Translating it yields CALGNLPPFDGGIYTDKLIF.

This clone was seen only a few times. TCRdb's entry gives the protein of a much larger clone, which mismatches this DNA's translation at residue 4, likely from a read error; the protein reported here is translated from the DNA. This chain connects TRDV2 to TRDJ3; a possible D gene is TRDD3 (6 bases). The CDR3 contains 19 residues. The germline V gene has CDR1 GEAIGNYY and CDR2 EKD. V lost 6 bases and J lost 0, with 20 bases in between. This chain's CDR3 is CACNSYWEGTSWDTRQMFF. The CDR3 DNA sequence: TGTGCCTGTAACAGCTACTGGGAGGGGACCTCCTGGGACACCCGACAGATGTTTTTC.

To note about this clone: One base separates it from a far larger clone, so it is likely a read error. Other DNA sequences from this sample encode an identical CDR3 as well. The V and J genes are TRDV2 and TRDJ1; 9 nucleotides match TRDD3. V was clipped by 5 bases and J by 0 bases; unmatched bases: 12. The CDR3 spans 17 residues. CDR1 is GEAIGNYY, CDR2 EKD, per germline. The CDR3: CACGLRVLGDHTDKLIF. As DNA, the CDR3 is TGTGCCTGTGGGCTCCGAGTACTGGGGGACCACACCGATAAACTCATCTTT.

This clone was seen only a few times. This DNA translates differently at residue 12 from the TCRdb protein, which is that of a much larger clone; a read error is likely, and the protein shown is the DNA's own translation. The chain joins TRDV2 to TRDJ3; D is perhaps TRDD3 (6 bases). Per the germline V gene, CDR1 is GEAIGNYY and CDR2 is EKD. This CDR3 spans 17 amino acids. CDR3 DNA: TGTGCCTGTGACACAGGACTGGGAATATGGGACGCCCGACAGATGTTTTTC. This gives the protein CACDTGLGIWDARQMFF.

The sample holds a few counts of this clone. TCRdb attributes to this sequence the protein of a much larger clone, which differs from the DNA translation at residue 6; a read error is likely, and the protein displayed is translated from the DNA. The rearrangement links TRDV2 to TRDJ2, with D maybe TRDD3 (5 bases). The CDR3 contains 16 residues. Trimming pared 0 bases from V and 0 bases from J, leaving 10 bases between. Germline V gives CDR1 GEAIGNYY, CDR2 EKD. Here the CDR3 DNA reads TGTGCCTGTGACACCCGGGGGTTTTCTTTGACAGCACAACTCTTCTTT. Its translation is CACDTRGFSLTAQLFF.

Of note for this clone: A read error likely explains this, since a far larger clone differs by one base. This chain connects TRDV2 to TRDJ3; TRDD3 matches at 13 bases. The CDR3 loop spans 23 amino acids. Germline assignment: CDR1 GEAIGNYY and CDR2 EKD. The CDR3 reads CACDTRLLGDTWFGSWDTRQTFF. The CDR3 DNA follows: TGTGCCTGTGACACTCGCCTACTGGGGGATACGTGGTTTGGATCCTGGGACACCCGACAGACGTTTTTC.

Of note for this clone: The protein in TCRdb stems from a much larger clone and differs at residue 14 from this DNA's translation, likely a read error; here the protein is translated from the DNA. The chain joins TRDV2 to TRDJ2, with TRDD3 matching 9 bases. CDR3 length: 16 residues. Germline lookup yields CDR1 GEAIGNYY and CDR2 EKD. The CDR3 sequence: CACDLLGEALTAQPFF. In nucleotides, the CDR3 is TGTGCCTGTGACTTACTGGGGGAGGCTTTGACAGCACAACCCTTCTTT.